This T cell receptor (beta chain) was recorded in a study of T cell responses to AZD1222 COVID-19 vaccine. V was trimmed by 0 bases and J by 2 bases, leaving 8 bases between them. This CDR3 is built from 15 residues. The germline V gene encodes CDR1 SEHNR and CDR2 FQNEAQ (reference sequence). With respect to this clone: Its antigen remains unidentified.

Study outcomes and limitations: The donor cohort was predominantly white British with a female majority, and clonal diversity may have been underestimated. Increases in Spike-specific TCR breadth and depth were seen after two AZD1222 doses. Seropositive AZD1222 recipients at baseline numbered only six or seven.

Using immunoSEQ multiplex PCR, the repertoire was profiled, and TCRdb retains in-frame clones only, with some absent. The table lists 95,000 to 150,000 clones, 84% of them singletons. This receptor was obtained from an adult who received the AZD1222 COVID-19 vaccine. Sequenced here: peripheral blood, sampled 28 days after the second AZD1222 dose. V usage is TRBV7-9 and J usage is TRBJ1-5; D uncertain. CDR3 nucleotide sequence: TGTGCCAGCAGCTTAGCGCGGGGTGGCAATCAGCCCCAGCATTTT. It codes for CASSLARGGNQPQHF. Using reference TRBV7-9 and TRBJ1-5 for the parts outside the CDR3, the full variable domain is DTGVSQNPRHKITKRGQNVTFRCDPISEHNRLYWYRQTLGQGPEFLTYFQNEAQLEKSRLLSDRFSAERPKGSFSTLEIQRTEQGDSAMYLCASSLARGGNQPQHFGDGTRLSIL.